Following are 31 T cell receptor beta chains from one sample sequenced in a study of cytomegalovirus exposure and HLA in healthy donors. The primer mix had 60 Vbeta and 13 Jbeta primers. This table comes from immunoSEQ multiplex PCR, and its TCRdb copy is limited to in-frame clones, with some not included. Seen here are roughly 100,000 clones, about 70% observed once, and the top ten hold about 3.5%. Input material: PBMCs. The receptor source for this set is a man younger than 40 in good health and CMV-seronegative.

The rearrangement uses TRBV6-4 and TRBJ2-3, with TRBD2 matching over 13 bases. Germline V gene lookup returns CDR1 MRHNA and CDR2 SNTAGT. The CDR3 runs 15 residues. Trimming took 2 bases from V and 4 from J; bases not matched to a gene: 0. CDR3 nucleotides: TGTGCCAGCAGTGACGGACTAGCGGGAGCAGATACGCAGTATTTT. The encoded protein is CASSDGLAGADTQYF.

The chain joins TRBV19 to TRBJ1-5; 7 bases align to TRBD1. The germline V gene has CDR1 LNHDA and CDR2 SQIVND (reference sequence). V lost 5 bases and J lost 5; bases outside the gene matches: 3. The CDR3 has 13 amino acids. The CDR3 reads CASSWDSDQPQHF. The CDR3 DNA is TGTGCCAGTAGTTGGGACAGTGATCAGCCCCAGCATTTT. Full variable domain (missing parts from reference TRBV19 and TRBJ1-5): DGGITQSPKYLFRKEGQNVTLSCEQNLNHDAMYWYRQDPGQGLRLIYYSQIVNDFQKGDIAEGYSVSREKKESFPLTVTSAQKNPTAFYLCASSWDSDQPQHFGDGTRLSIL.

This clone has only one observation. CDR3 coding DNA: TGTGCCAGCAGCGTATATCCGTCCGCCGGGGAGCTGTTTTTT. Translating gives CASSVYPSAGELFF. The rearrangement uses TRBV9 and TRBJ2-2; D unresolved. The CDR3 is 14 amino acids. Looked up from germline, CDR1 is SGDLS and CDR2 is YYNGEE. V lost 1 base, J lost 6 bases, and 10 bases lay in between.

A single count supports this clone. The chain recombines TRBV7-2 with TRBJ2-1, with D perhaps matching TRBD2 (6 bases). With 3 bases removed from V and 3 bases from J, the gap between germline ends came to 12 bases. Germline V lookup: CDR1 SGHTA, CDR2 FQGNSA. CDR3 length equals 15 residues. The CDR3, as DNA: TGTGCCAGCAGCTTGGATAGCGGTATCTACAATGAGCAGTTCTTC. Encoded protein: CASSLDSGIYNEQFF.

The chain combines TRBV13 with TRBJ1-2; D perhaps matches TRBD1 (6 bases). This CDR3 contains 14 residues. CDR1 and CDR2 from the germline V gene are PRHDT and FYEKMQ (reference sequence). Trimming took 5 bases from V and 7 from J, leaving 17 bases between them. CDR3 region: CASSLQTGSLGYTF. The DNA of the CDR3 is TGTGCCAGCAGCCTACAAACAGGGTCCCTTGGCTACACCTTC.

As DNA, the CDR3 is TGTGCCAGCAGTCGGGGGGGGAGGGGCTACACCTTC. Translating it yields CASSRGGRGYTF. The chain recombines TRBV28 with TRBJ1-2; D is possibly TRBD1 (5 bases). The CDR3 has 12 amino acids. Between the trimmed V and J ends, which lost 5 bases and 8 bases, there was a span of 12 bases. From germline, CDR1 is MDHEN and CDR2 SYDVKM.

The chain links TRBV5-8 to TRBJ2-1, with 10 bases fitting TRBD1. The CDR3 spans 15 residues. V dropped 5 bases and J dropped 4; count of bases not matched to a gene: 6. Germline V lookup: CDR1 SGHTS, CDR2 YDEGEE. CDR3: CASSVPDRGYNEQFF. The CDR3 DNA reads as TGTGCCAGCAGTGTCCCGGACAGGGGGTACAATGAGCAGTTCTTC. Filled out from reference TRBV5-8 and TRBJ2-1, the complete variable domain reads EAGVTQSPTHLIKTRGQQATLRCSPISGHTSVYWYQQALGLGLQFLLWYDEGEERNRGNFPPRFSGRQFPNYSSELNVNALELEDSALYLCASSVPDRGYNEQFFGPGTRLTVL.

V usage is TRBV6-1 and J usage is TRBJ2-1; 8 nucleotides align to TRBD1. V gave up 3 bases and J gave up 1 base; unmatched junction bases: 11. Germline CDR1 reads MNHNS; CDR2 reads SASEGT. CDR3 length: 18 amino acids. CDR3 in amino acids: CASSETLTGVGSYNEQFF. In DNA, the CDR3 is TGTGCCAGCAGTGAGACCCTGACAGGGGTAGGTTCCTACAATGAGCAGTTCTTC.

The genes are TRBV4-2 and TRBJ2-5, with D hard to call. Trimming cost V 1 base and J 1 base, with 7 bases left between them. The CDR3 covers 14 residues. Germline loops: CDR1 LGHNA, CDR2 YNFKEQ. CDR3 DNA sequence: TGTGCCAGCAGCCAAGCCAGGCCCCAAGAGACCCAGTACTTC. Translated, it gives CASSQARPQETQYF.

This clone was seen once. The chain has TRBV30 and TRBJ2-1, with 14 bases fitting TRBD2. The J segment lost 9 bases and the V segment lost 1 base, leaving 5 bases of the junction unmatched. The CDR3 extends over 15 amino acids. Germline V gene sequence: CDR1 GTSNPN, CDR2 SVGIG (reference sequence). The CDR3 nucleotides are TGTGCCTGGAGTGCCGGACTAGCGGGAGGATCTGAGCAGTTCTTC. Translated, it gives CAWSAGLAGGSEQFF. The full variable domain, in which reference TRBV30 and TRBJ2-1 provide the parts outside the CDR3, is SQTIHQWPATLVQPVGSPLSLECTVEGTSNPNLYWYRQAAGRGLQLLFYSVGIGQISSEVPQNLSASRPQDRQFILSSKKLLLSDSGFYLCAWSAGLAGGSEQFFGPGTRLTVL.

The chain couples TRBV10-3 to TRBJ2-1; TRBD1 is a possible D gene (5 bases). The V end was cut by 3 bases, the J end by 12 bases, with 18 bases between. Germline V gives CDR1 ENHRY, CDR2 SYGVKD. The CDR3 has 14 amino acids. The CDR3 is CAISEWGANEAQFF. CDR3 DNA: TGTGCCATCAGTGAATGGGGCGCCAATGAGGCGCAGTTCTTC.

Written as DNA, the CDR3 is TGTGCCTGGATGAGAAGCGGGACTGGAAACACCATATATTTT. This gives the protein CAWMRSGTGNTIYF. The chain links TRBV30 to TRBJ1-3; D is uncertain. The CDR3 contains 14 residues. With 4 bases removed from V and 2 bases from J, the gap between germline ends came to 12 bases. The germline CDR1 and CDR2 sequences are GTSNPN and SVGIG (reference sequence).

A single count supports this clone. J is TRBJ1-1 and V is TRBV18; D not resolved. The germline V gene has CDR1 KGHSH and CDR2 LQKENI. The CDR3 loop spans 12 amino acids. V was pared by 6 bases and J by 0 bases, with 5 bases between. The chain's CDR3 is CASSRVNTEAFF. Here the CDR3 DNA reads TGTGCCAGCTCTCGAGTGAACACTGAAGCTTTCTTT.

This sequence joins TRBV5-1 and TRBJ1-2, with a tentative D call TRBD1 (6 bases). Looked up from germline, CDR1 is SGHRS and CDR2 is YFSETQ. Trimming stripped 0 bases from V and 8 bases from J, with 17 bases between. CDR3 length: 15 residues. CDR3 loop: CASSLEGQSLRGYTF. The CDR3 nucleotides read TGCGCCAGCAGCTTGGAAGGACAGTCGCTGAGGGGCTACACCTTC. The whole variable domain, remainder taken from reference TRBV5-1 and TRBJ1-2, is KAGVTQTPRYLIKTRGQQVTLSCSPISGHRSVSWYQQTPGQGLQFLFEYFSETQRNKGNFPGRFSGRQFSNSRSEMNVSTLELGDSALYLCASSLEGQSLRGYTFGSGTRLTVV.

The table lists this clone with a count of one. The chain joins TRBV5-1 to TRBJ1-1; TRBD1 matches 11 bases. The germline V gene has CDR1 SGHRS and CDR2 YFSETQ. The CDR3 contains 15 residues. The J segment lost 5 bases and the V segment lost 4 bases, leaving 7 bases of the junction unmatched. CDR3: CASSLSGTGGTEAFF. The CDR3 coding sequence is TGCGCCAGCAGCCTCTCCGGGACAGGGGGGACTGAAGCTTTCTTT.

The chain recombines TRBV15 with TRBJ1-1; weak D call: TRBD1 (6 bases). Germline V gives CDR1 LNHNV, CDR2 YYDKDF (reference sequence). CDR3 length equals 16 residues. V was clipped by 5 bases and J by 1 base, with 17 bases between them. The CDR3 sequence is CATSPTRGGRNTEAFF. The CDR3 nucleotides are TGTGCCACCAGCCCCACCCGGGGGGGGCGGAACACTGAAGCTTTCTTT.

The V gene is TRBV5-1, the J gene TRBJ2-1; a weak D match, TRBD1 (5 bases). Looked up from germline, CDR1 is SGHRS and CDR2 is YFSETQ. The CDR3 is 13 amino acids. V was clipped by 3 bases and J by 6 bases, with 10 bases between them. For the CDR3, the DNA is TGCGCCAGCAGCTCCCAGGGATCCAATGAGCAGTTCTTC. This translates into CASSSQGSNEQFF.

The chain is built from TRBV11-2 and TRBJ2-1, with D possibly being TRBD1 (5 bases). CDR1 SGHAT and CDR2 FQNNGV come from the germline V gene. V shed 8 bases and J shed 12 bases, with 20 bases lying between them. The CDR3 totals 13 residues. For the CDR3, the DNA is TGTGCCAGCGGGCTCTACGACAGAAGGGTGCAGTTCTTC. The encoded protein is CASGLYDRRVQFF.

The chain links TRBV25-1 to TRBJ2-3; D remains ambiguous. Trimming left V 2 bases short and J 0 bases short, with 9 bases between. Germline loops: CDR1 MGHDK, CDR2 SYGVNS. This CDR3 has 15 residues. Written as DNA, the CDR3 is TGTGCCAGCAGTGAAGGTCGGTTCAGCACAGATACGCAGTATTTT. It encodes CASSEGRFSTDTQYF. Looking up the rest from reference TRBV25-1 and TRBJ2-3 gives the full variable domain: EADIYQTPRYLVIGTGKKITLECSQTMGHDKMYWYQQDPGMELHLIHYSYGVNSTEKGDLSSESTVSRIRTEHFPLTLESARPSHTSQYLCASSEGRFSTDTQYFGPGTRLTVL.

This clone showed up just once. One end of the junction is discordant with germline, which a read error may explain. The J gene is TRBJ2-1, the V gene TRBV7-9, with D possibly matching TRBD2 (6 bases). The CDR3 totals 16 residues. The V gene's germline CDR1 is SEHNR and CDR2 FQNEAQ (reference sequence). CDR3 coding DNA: TGTTCCAGCAGATCCGGGGGTACCGGGTCTGGGAATGAGCAGTTCTTC. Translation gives CSSRSGGTGSGNEQFF. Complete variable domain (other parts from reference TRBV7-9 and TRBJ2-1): DTGVSQNPRHKITKRGQNVTFRCDPISEHNRLYWYRQTLGQGPEFLTYFQNEAQLEKSRLLSDRFSAERPKGSFSTLEIQRTEQGDSAMYLCSSRSGGTGSGNEQFFGPGTRLTVL.

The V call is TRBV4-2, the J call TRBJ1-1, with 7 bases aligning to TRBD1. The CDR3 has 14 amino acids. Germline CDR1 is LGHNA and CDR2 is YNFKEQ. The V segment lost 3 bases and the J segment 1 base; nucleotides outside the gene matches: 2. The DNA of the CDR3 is TGTGCCAGCAGCCAGCGGGACAGGAACACTGAAGCTTTCTTT. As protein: CASSQRDRNTEAFF.

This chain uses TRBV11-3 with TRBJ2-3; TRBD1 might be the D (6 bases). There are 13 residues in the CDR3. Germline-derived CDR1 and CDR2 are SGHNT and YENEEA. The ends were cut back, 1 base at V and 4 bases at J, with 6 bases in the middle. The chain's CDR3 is CASSLAGADTQYF. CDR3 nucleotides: TGTGCCAGCAGCTTAGCAGGGGCAGATACGCAGTATTTT.

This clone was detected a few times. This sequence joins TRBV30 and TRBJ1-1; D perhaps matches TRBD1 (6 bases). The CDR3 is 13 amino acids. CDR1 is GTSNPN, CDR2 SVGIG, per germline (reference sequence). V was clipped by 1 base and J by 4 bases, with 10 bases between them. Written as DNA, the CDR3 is TGTGCCTGGAGTGCTCACAGGGCCACTGAAGCTTTCTTT. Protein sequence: CAWSAHRATEAFF.

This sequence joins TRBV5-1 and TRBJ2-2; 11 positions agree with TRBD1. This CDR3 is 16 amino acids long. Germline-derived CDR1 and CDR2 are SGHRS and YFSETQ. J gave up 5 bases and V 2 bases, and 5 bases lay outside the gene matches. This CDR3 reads CASSLGQGAGTGELFF. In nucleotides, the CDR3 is TGCGCCAGCAGCTTAGGACAGGGGGCTGGAACCGGGGAGCTGTTTTTT. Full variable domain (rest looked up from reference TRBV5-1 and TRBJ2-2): KAGVTQTPRYLIKTRGQQVTLSCSPISGHRSVSWYQQTPGQGLQFLFEYFSETQRNKGNFPGRFSGRQFSNSRSEMNVSTLELGDSALYLCASSLGQGAGTGELFFGEGSRLTVL.

CDR3 protein: CASRAGGSSYEQYF. CDR3 nucleotide sequence: TGTGCCAGCAGGGCGGGGGGAAGCTCCTACGAGCAGTACTTC. The rearrangement uses TRBV6-5 and TRBJ2-7, with 8 bases lining up with TRBD2. CDR1 MNHEY and CDR2 SVGAGI come from the germline V gene. The CDR3 runs 14 residues. Unmatched junction bases numbered 4, after V lost 6 bases and J lost 0 bases.

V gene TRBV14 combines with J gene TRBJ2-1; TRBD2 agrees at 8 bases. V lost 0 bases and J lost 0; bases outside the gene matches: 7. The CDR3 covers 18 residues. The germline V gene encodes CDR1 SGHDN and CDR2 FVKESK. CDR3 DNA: TGTGCCAGCAGCCAAGATAGCAAGCGGGAGAGCTCCTACAATGAGCAGTTCTTC. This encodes CASSQDSKRESSYNEQFF.

In nucleotides, the CDR3 is TGTGCCAGCAGTACGTCAGGGGGCTTTGTGAATGAGCAGTTCTTC. It translates to CASSTSGGFVNEQFF. The chain combines TRBV28 with TRBJ2-1; 8 bases agree with TRBD1. The length of the CDR3 is 15 residues. Germline CDR1 MDHEN, CDR2 SYDVKM. Trimming at V came to 5 bases and at J to 7 bases, leaving 10 bases not matched to a gene.

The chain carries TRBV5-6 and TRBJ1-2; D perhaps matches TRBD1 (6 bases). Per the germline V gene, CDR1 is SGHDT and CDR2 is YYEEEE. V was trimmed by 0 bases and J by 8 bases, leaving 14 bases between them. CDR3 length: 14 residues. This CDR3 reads CASSLGTGSYGYTF. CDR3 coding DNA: TGTGCCAGCAGCTTGGGAACAGGGAGCTACGGCTACACCTTC.

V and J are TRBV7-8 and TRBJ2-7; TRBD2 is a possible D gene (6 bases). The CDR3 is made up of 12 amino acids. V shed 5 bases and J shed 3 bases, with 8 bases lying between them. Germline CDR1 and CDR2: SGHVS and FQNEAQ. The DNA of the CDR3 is TGTGCCAGCAGCCTGACTAGCTACGAGCAGTACTTC. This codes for CASSLTSYEQYF.

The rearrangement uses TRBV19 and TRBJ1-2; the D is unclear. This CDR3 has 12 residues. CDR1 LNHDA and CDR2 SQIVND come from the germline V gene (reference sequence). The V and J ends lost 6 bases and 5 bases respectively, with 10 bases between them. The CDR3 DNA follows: TGTGCCAGTAGCCGACAAAGGTATGGCTACACCTTC. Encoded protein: CASSRQRYGYTF. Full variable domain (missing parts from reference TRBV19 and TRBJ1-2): DGGITQSPKYLFRKEGQNVTLSCEQNLNHDAMYWYRQDPGQGLRLIYYSQIVNDFQKGDIAEGYSVSREKKESFPLTVTSAQKNPTAFYLCASSRQRYGYTFGSGTRLTVV.

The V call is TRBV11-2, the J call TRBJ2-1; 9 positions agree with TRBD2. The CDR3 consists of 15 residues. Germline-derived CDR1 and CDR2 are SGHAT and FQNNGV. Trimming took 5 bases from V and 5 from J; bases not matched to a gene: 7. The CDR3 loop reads CASSGAPSGNNEQFF. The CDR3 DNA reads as TGTGCCAGCAGCGGGGCCCCTAGCGGGAACAATGAGCAGTTCTTC.